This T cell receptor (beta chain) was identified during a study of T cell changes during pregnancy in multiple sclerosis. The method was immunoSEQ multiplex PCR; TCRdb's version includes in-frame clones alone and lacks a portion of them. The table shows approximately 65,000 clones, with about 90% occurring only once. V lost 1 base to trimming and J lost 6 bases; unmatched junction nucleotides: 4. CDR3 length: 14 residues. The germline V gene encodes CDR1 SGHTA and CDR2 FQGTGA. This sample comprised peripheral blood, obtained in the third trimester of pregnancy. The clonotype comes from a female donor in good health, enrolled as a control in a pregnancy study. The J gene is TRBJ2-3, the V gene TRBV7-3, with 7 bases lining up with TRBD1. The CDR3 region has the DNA TGTGCCAGCAGCTTAAAGGACAGGACCGATACGCAGTATTTT. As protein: CASSLKDRTDTQYF.